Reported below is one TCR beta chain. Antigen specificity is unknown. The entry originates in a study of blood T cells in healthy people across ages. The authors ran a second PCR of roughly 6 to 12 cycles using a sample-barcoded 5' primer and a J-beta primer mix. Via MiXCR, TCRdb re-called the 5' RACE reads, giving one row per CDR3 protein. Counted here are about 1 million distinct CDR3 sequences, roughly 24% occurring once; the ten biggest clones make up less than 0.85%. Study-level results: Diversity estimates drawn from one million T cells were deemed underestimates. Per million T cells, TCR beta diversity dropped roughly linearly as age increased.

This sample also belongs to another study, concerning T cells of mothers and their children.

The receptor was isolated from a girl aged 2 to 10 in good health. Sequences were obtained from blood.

The CDR3 protein is CASSLGLGFNEQFF. For the CDR3, the DNA is TGTGCCAGCAGCTTAGGGCTAGGATTCAATGAGCAGTTCTTC. The chain uses TRBV7-9 and TRBJ2-5; no reliable D call. The DNA matches TRBJ2-1 better at its end, which makes the J call doubtful. The CDR3 runs 14 residues. CDR1 and CDR2 (germline): SEHNR, FQNEAQ (reference sequence).